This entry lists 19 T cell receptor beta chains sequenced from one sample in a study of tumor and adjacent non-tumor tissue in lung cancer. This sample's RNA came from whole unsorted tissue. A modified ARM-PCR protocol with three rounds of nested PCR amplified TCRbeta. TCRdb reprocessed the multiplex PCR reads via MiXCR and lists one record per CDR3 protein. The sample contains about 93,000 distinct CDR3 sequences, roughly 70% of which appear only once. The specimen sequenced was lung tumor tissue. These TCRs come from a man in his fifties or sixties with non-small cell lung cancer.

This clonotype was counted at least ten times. The DNA of the CDR3 is TGTGCCAGCAGTGCGTCGGGACAGAACTACAATCAGCCCCAGCATTTT. Amino acid sequence: CASSASGQNYNQPQHF. V and J are TRBV6-2 or TRBV6-3 and TRBJ1-5, with TRBD1 identical over 7 bases. The germline CDR1 and CDR2 sequences are MNHEY and SVGEGT. V lost 5 bases and J lost 3; bases outside the gene matches: 10. CDR3 length: 16 amino acids.

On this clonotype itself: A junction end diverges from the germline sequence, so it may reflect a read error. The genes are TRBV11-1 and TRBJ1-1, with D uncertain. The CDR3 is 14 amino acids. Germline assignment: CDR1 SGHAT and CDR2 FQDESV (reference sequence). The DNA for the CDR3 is TGCGCCGGCAGCTTATCGGCGGGCGAGGCTGAAGCTTTCTTT. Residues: CAGSLSAGEAEAFF.

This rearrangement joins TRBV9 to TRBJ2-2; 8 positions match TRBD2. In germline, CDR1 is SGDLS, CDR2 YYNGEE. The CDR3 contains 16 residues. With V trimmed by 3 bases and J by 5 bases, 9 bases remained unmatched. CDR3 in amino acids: CASSARGTSGTGELFF. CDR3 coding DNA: TGTGCCAGCAGCGCCCGCGGGACTAGTGGGACCGGGGAGCTGTTTTTT.

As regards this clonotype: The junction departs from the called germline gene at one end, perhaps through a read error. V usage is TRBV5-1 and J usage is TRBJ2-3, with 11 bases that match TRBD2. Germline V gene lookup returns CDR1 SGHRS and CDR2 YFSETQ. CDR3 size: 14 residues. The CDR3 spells CASRLAGATYTQYF. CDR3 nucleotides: TGCGCCAGCAGACTAGCGGGAGCCACATATACGCAGTATTTT.

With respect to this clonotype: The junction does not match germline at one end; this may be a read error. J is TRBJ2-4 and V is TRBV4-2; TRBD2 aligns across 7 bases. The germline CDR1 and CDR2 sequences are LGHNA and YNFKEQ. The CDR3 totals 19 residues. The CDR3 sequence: CTSSQAQASGSLAKNIQYF. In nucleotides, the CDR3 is TGTACCAGCAGCCAAGCTCAGGCTAGCGGATCATTAGCCAAAAACATTCAGTACTTC.

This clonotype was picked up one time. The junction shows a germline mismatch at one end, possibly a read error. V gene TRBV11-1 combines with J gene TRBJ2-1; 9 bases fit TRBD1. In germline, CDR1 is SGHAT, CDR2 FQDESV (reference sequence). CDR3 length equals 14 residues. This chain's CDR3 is CASSSGDRANEQFF. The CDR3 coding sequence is TGTGCTAGCAGCTCAGGGGACAGGGCCAATGAGCAATTCTTC.

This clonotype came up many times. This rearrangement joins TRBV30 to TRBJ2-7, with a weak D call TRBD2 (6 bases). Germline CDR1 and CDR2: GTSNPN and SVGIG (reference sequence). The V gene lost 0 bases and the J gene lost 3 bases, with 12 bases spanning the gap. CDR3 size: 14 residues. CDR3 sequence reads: CAWSVRGLGYEQYF. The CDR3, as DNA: TGTGCCTGGAGTGTACGGGGGTTGGGCTACGAGCAGTACTTC.

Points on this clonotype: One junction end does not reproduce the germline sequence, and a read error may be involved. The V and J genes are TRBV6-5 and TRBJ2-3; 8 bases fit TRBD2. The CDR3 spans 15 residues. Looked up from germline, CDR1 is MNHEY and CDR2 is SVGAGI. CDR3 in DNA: TGTGCCAGCAATTACAGCGGGAGTGACACAGATACGCAGAATTTT. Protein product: CASNYSGSDTDTQNF.

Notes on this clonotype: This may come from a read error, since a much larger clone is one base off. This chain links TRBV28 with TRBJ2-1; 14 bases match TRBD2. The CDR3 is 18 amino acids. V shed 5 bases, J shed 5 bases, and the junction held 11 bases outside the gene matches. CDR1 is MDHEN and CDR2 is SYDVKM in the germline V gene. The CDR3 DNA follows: TGTGCCAGCAGTCCCGGGACTAGCGGGAGATGCCCCCACAATGAGCAGTTCTTC. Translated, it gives CASSPGTSGRCPHNEQFF.

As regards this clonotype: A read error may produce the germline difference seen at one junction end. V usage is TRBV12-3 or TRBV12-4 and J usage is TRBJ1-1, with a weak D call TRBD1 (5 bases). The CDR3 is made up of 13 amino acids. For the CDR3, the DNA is TGTGCCAGCAGTTTCGCCCTGGACACTGAAGCCTTCTTT. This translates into CASSFALDTEAFF.

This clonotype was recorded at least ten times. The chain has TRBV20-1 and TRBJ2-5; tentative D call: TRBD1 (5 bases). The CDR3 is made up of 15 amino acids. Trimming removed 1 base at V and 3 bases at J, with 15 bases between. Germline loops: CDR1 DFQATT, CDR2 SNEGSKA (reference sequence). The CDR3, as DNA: TGCAGTGCTAGAGGGCCCGGTGGGGCTGAAGAGACCCAGTACTTC. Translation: CSARGPGGAEETQYF.

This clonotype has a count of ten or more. The CDR3 nucleotides are TGTGCCAGCAGTGGGACAGGCAGATCCTCCTATGGCTACACCTTC. Encoded protein: CASSGTGRSSYGYTF. The chain carries TRBV6-1 and TRBJ1-2; 7 bases match TRBD1. There are 15 residues in the CDR3. V dropped 4 bases and J dropped 4; count of bases not matched to a gene: 9. Germline CDR1 MNHNS, CDR2 SASEGT.

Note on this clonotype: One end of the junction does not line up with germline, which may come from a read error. The CDR3 DNA sequence: TGTGTCAGCAACCCCGGACAGACCTACGAGCAGTACTTC. This sequence encodes CVSNPGQTYEQYF. The chain recombines TRBV5-4 with TRBJ2-7; perhaps TRBD1 as D (6 bases). CDR1 and CDR2 from the germline V gene are SGHNT and YYREEE (reference sequence). The CDR3 covers 13 residues.

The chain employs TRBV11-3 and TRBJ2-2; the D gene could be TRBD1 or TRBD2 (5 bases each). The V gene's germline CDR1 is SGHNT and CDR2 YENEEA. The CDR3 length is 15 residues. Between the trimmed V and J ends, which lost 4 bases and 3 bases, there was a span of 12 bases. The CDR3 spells CASSSSGGHTGELFF. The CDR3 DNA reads TGTGCCAGCAGCTCTAGTGGGGGTCACACCGGGGAGCTGTTTTTT. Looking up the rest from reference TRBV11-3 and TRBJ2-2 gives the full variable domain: EAGVVQSPRYKIIEKKQPVAFWCNPISGHNTLYWYLQNLGQGPELLIRYENEEAVDDSQLPKDRFSAERLKGVDSTLKIQPAELGDSAVYLCASSSSGGHTGELFFGEGSRLTVL.

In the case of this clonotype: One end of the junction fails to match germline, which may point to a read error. This chain's CDR3 is CASSQTVPETRYF. DNA for the CDR3: TGTGCCAGCAGCCAGACAGTTCCAGAGACCCGGTACTTT. The rearrangement uses TRBV4-2 and TRBJ2-5; D may be TRBD1 (5 bases). The V gene's germline CDR1 is LGHNA and CDR2 YNFKEQ. The CDR3 is 13 residues long.

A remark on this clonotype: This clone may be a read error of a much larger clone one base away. CDR3 sequence (DNA): TGCAGTGCCCGAGGGATTAGCGGGACGTGCAATGAGCAGTTCTTC. Protein product: CSARGISGTCNEQFF. The J gene is TRBJ2-1, the V gene TRBV20-1, with TRBD2 matching over 8 bases. This CDR3 spans 15 amino acids. The V gene's germline CDR1 is DFQATT and CDR2 SNEGSKA (reference sequence). V shed 6 bases, J shed 6 bases, and the junction held 13 bases outside the gene matches.

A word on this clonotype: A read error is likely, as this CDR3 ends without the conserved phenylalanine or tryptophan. CDR3 protein: CASSPWTRPNSPLHS. CDR3 sequence (DNA): TGTGCCAGCAGCCCATGGACACGGCCAAATTCACCCCTCCACTCT. The chain recombines TRBV5-6 with TRBJ1-6; possible D gene TRBD1, 5 bases. Between the trimmed V and J ends, which lost 4 bases and 7 bases, there was a span of 15 bases. The CDR3 runs 15 residues. Germline V lookup: CDR1 SGHDT, CDR2 YYEEEE.

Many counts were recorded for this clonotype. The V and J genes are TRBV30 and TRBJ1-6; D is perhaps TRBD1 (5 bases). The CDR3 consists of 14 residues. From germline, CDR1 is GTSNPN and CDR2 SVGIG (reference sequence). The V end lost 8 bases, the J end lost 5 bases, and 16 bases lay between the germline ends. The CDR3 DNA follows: TGTGCCCTGGCTGCAGGGTGGGATAATTCACCCCTCCACTTT. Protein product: CALAAGWDNSPLHF.

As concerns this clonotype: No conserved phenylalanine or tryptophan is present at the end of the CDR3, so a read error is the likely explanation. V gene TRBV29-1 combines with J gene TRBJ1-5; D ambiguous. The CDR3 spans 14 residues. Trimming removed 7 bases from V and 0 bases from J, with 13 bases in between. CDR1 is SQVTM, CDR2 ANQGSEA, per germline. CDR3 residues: CSAADCHSNQPQHL. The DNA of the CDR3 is TGCAGCGCAGCAGACTGCCATAGCAATCAGCCCCAGCATCTT.